Listed here are 18 T cell receptor beta chains from one sample, sequenced in a study of blood T cell repertoires in COVID-19. Using immunoSEQ multiplex PCR, the repertoire was profiled, and TCRdb retains in-frame clones only, with some absent. The data show around 200,000 clones, 80% to 90% seen once. Material: PBMCs or T cells enriched from blood (not recorded which). These receptors were obtained from a man younger than 45 who had recovered from COVID-19.

The chain combines TRBV9 with TRBJ2-7, with 10 bases identical to TRBD2. With V trimmed by 4 bases and J by 2 bases, 3 bases remained unmatched. The CDR3 runs 14 residues. Germline values: CDR1 SGDLS, CDR2 YYNGEE. The CDR3 DNA is TGTGCCAGCAGCAGGACTAGCGGAACCTACGAGCAGTACTTC. This codes for CASSRTSGTYEQYF.

The chain recombines TRBV6-5 with TRBJ1-4; tentative D call: TRBD1 (6 bases). The V end lost 6 bases, the J end lost 8 bases, and 13 bases lay between the germline ends. The CDR3 loop spans 13 amino acids. CDR1 MNHEY and CDR2 SVGAGI come from the germline V gene. CDR3: CASRARGEEKLFF. As DNA, the CDR3 is TGTGCCAGCAGGGCCAGGGGCGAGGAAAAACTGTTTTTT.

CDR3 in DNA: TGTGCCAGCACTCCCGCCCAGACAGGGGGCGGTGGAGGCTACACCTTC. It yields the protein CASTPAQTGGGGGYTF. V usage is TRBV28 and J usage is TRBJ1-2, with 10 bases identical to TRBD1. Germline trimming cut 7 bases from V and 8 bases from J; bases unmatched to any gene: 16. The CDR3 spans 16 residues. Germline-derived CDR1 and CDR2 are MDHEN and SYDVKM.

This rearrangement joins TRBV5-4 to TRBJ2-6, with no clear D. CDR1 and CDR2 from the germline V gene are SGHNT and YYREEE (reference sequence). The CDR3 extends over 15 amino acids. The germline V and J ends were trimmed by 3 bases and 1 base, with 8 bases remaining between them. The CDR3 sequence: CASSSFGSGANVLTF. CDR3 sequence (DNA): TGTGCCAGCAGCTCGTTCGGGTCTGGGGCCAACGTCCTGACTTTC.

This chain joins TRBV7-6 and TRBJ2-3; TRBD1 aligns across 11 bases. The CDR3 runs to 12 residues. J gave up 13 bases and V 3 bases, and 3 bases lay outside the gene matches. The germline CDR1 and CDR2 sequences are SGHVS and FNYEAQ. CDR3 DNA: TGTGCCAGCAGCTTGGACAGGGGGCCGGAGTATTTT. Amino acid sequence: CASSLDRGPEYF.

CDR3 protein: CASSQAQGAGANVLTF. The CDR3 DNA follows: TGCGCCAGCAGCCAAGCACAGGGGGCTGGGGCCAACGTCCTGACTTTC. This chain connects TRBV4-3 to TRBJ2-6, with TRBD1 identical over 8 bases. This CDR3 spans 16 amino acids. Trimming took 1 base from V and 2 from J; bases not matched to a gene: 1. From germline, CDR1 is LGHNA and CDR2 YSLEER.

The chain uses TRBV6-5 and TRBJ2-3, with 10 bases fitting TRBD2. Germline CDR1 reads MNHEY; CDR2 reads SVGAGI. CDR3 length: 14 amino acids. V lost 6 bases and J lost 4; bases outside the gene matches: 4. Here the CDR3 reads CASRRTSGSDTQYF. CDR3 DNA: TGTGCCAGCAGACGGACTAGCGGCTCAGATACGCAGTATTTT.

V and J are TRBV20-1 and TRBJ2-7; 7 positions agree with TRBD1. The V and J ends lost 3 bases and 2 bases, in that order; junction bases with no gene match: 7. Germline V gene lookup returns CDR1 DFQATT and CDR2 SNEGSKA (reference sequence). The CDR3 sequence is 14 residues long. The CDR3 DNA is TGCAGTGCTAGTCAACAGGGGTCCGCCTACGAGCAGTACTTC. As protein: CSASQQGSAYEQYF.

The genes are TRBV2 and TRBJ2-2, with 10 nucleotides matching TRBD2. V gave up 2 bases and J gave up 4 bases; unmatched junction bases: 1. The V gene's germline CDR1 is SNHLY and CDR2 FYNNEI. The CDR3 runs to 15 residues. For the CDR3, the DNA is TGTGCCAGCAGTGAATTAGCGGGGGGCACCGGGGAGCTGTTTTTT. This sequence encodes CASSELAGGTGELFF.

The genes are TRBV13 and TRBJ2-5; D is perhaps TRBD1 (7 bases). Trimming removed 5 bases at V and 2 bases at J, with 15 bases between. The CDR3 loop spans 15 amino acids. Germline V gives CDR1 PRHDT, CDR2 FYEKMQ (reference sequence). The CDR3 region is CASSPPRGVQETQYF. The DNA for the CDR3 is TGTGCCAGCAGCCCGCCCAGGGGGGTGCAAGAGACCCAGTACTTC.

V is TRBV2 and J is TRBJ1-1; D gene uncertain. This CDR3 spans 13 amino acids. The ends were cut back, 5 bases at V and 7 bases at J, with 14 bases in the middle. Germline lookup yields CDR1 SNHLY and CDR2 FYNNEI. Here the CDR3 reads CASSRGVSLEAFF. The CDR3 coding sequence is TGTGCCAGCAGTCGGGGAGTGAGCCTTGAAGCTTTCTTT.

The chain carries TRBV19 and TRBJ2-3, with 10 bases fitting TRBD2. This CDR3 has 15 amino acids. CDR1 is LNHDA and CDR2 is SQIVND in the germline V gene (reference sequence). V trimming: 5 bases; J trimming: 1 base; junction bases outside the gene matches: 3. The CDR3 spells CASSPGLAGTDTQYF. CDR3 in DNA: TGTGCCAGTAGTCCTGGACTAGCGGGCACAGATACGCAGTATTTT.

This chain links TRBV4-3 with TRBJ2-3; D is unclear. Germline V gives CDR1 LGHNA, CDR2 YSLEER. The V end was cut by 0 bases, the J end by 3 bases, with 7 bases between. The CDR3 is made up of 14 amino acids. The CDR3 loop is CASSQDLRTDTQYF. Written as DNA, the CDR3 is TGCGCCAGCAGCCAAGATCTGCGGACAGATACGCAGTATTTT.

The rearrangement joins TRBV6-2 or TRBV6-3 to TRBJ2-7; 11 positions match TRBD2. The CDR3 is made up of 18 amino acids. Unmatched junction bases numbered 9, after V lost 0 bases and J lost 2 bases. Germline CDR1 is MNHEY and CDR2 is SVGEGT. The CDR3: CASSYSVTSGGRTYEQYF. The CDR3 region has the DNA TGTGCCAGCAGTTACTCGGTAACTAGCGGGGGACGCACCTACGAGCAGTACTTC.

This rearrangement joins TRBV12-3 or TRBV12-4 to TRBJ1-2; 10 bases align to TRBD1. With 4 bases clipped from V and 7 bases from J, the junction kept 3 bases outside the gene matches. The CDR3 runs 13 residues. DNA for the CDR3: TGTGCCAGCAGTTGGGACAGGGGAACTGGCTACACCTTC. Protein: CASSWDRGTGYTF.

The rearrangement links TRBV24-1 to TRBJ2-5; 8 bases fit TRBD2. CDR3 size: 19 residues. With 4 bases clipped from V and 5 bases from J, the junction kept 20 bases outside the gene matches. The germline V gene has CDR1 KGHDR and CDR2 SFDVKD. The CDR3 sequence: CATSDKTELSGRKRETQYF. In DNA, the CDR3 is TGTGCCACCAGTGACAAAACCGAGCTGAGCGGGAGAAAGCGGGAGACCCAGTACTTC.

This rearrangement joins TRBV12-3 or TRBV12-4 to TRBJ2-1, with 13 bases matching TRBD2. After removal of 6 bases from V and 11 bases from J, the junction contained 4 bases not matched to a gene. CDR3 length: 13 amino acids. CDR3 nucleotide sequence: TGTGCCAGCAGCCGGACTAGCGGGGGAAAGCAGTTCTTC. Encoded protein: CASSRTSGGKQFF.

The chain couples TRBV10-1 to TRBJ1-5; no clear D gene. The germline V gene encodes CDR1 WNHNN and CDR2 SYGVQD (reference sequence). V dropped 3 bases and J dropped 4 bases, with 4 bases sitting between them. The CDR3 length is 12 residues. CDR3 DNA: TGCGCCAGCAGTGAATCAAATCAGCCCCAGCATTTT. It specifies CASSESNQPQHF.